The clone carrying this TCR beta chain was picked up a small number of times. The antigen remains unidentified. This sample is drawn from a study of beta chain features in type 1 diabetes. This CDR3 comprises 14 residues. Looked up from germline, CDR1 is SQVTM and CDR2 is ANQGSEA. The trim removed 7 bases at V and 7 bases at J, leaving 13 bases unmatched. The study reverse transcribed the entire isolated RNA, so it sequenced expressed TCRB transcripts. Repertoires were generated with immunoSEQ multiplex PCR, while TCRdb's copy carries only in-frame clones and drops some. Of around 250,000 clones listed, 27% are singletons. Every donor provided one heparinised blood draw, which averaged approximately 100 mL. General study findings and limits: Possibly, sequencing cDNA over-represented cells that had high TCR expression levels. There was a moderate but significant shortening of TCRB CDR3s in all four CD4+ subsets of Type 1 diabetes patients.

Input material: central memory CD4+ T cells from blood. The receptor comes from a young man in good health. V and J are TRBV29-1 and TRBJ2-7; 10 bases are shared with TRBD2. Here the CDR3 DNA reads TGCAGCGCCTCATCGCTAGCGGGAGAGGGTGAGCAGTACTTC. Amino acids: CSASSLAGEGEQYF.